This T cell receptor (beta chain) was identified in a study of CD8 T cells in ankylosing spondylitis. For TCR beta, libraries came from quantitative 5'-RACE with molecular barcodes. TCRdb re-derived calls from the 5' RACE reads in MiXCR, one entry per CDR3 protein. The table records about 210,000 distinct CDR3 sequences, around 7.9% of them present only once. Study-level results: One TCR beta motif, made up of roughly eight highly homologous variants, appeared characteristic of ankylosing spondylitis blood. Matched synovial fluid from ankylosing spondylitis patients was reported to be enriched for disease-linked clones.

Germline lookup yields CDR1 LGHNA and CDR2 YSLEER. With V trimmed by 0 bases and J by 4 bases, 5 bases remained unmatched. The CDR3 contains 15 residues. There are many counts of this clonotype. The target antigen is unknown. This chain uses TRBV4-3 with TRBJ2-7; 8 positions agree with TRBD2. Sequences were obtained from blood, either unsorted or a sorted T cell fraction (not recorded which). The sequence was obtained from a male donor with ankylosing spondylitis. The CDR3 DNA sequence: TGCGCCAGCAGCCAAGAGTCGGCTAGCGGGTACGAGCAGTACTTC. Translation gives CASSQESASGYEQYF.